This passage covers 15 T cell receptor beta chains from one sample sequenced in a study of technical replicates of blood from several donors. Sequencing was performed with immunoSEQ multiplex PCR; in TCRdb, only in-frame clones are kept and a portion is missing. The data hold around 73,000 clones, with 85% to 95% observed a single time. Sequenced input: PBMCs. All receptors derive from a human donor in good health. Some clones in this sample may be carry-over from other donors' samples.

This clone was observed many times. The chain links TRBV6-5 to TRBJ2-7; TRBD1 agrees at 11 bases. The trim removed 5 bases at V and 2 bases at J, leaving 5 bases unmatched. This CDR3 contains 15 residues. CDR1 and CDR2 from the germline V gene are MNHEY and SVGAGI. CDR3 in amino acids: CASSPGTGGTYEQYF. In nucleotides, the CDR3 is TGTGCCAGCAGTCCCGGGACAGGGGGGACCTACGAGCAGTACTTC.

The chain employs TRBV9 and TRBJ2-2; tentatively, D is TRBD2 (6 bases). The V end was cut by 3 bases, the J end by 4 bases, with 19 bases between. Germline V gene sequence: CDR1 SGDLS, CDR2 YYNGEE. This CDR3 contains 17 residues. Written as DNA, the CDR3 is TGTGCCAGCAGCGAATACCCCGGAGGGTGGAGCACCGGGGAGCTGTTTTTT. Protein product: CASSEYPGGWSTGELFF.

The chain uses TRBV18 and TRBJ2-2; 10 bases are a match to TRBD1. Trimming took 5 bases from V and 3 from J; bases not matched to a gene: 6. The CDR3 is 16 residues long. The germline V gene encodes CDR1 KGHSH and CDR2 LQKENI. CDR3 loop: CASSRGQGRYTGELFF. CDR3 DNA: TGTGCCAGCTCAAGGGGACAGGGGCGTTACACCGGGGAGCTGTTTTTT. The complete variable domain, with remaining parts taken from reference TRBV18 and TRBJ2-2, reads NAGVMQNPRHLVRRRGQEARLRCSPMKGHSHVYWYRQLPEEGLKFMVYLQKENIIDESGMPKERFSAEFPKEGPSILRIQQVVRGDSAAYFCASSRGQGRYTGELFFGEGSRLTVL.

The CDR3 loop reads CASSPRRGPYEQYF. In DNA form, the CDR3 reads TGTGCCAGCAGCCCGAGGAGGGGCCCCTACGAGCAGTACTTC. The chain joins TRBV6-5 to TRBJ2-7; tentatively, D is TRBD2 (6 bases). With 6 bases removed from V and 2 bases from J, the gap between germline ends came to 14 bases. The CDR3 spans 14 residues. Per germline, CDR1 MNHEY and CDR2 SVGAGI.

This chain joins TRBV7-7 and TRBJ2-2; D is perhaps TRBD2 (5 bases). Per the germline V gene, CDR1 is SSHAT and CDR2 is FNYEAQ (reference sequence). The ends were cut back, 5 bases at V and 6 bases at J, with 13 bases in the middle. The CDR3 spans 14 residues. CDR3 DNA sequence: TGTGCCAGCAGCCCGCTCGGAGGAGCCGGGGAGCTGTTTTTT. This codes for CASSPLGGAGELFF.

The CDR3 nucleotides read TGCGCCAGCAGCCTTTCCCGGGACTGGCTCAATGAGCAGTTCTTC. Residues: CASSLSRDWLNEQFF. J is TRBJ2-1 and V is TRBV4-3; D may be TRBD2 (6 bases). Germline V gene data show CDR1 as LGHNA and CDR2 as YSLEER. Trimming took off 4 bases at V and 6 bases at J, with 16 bases between the two ends. This CDR3 has 15 amino acids.

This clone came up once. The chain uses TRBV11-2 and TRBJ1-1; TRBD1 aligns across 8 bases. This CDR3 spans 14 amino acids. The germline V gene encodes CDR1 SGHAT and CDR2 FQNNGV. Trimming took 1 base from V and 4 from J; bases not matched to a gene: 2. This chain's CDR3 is CASSLGRGPTEAFF. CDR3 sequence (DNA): TGTGCCAGCAGCTTAGGCAGGGGGCCCACTGAAGCTTTCTTT.

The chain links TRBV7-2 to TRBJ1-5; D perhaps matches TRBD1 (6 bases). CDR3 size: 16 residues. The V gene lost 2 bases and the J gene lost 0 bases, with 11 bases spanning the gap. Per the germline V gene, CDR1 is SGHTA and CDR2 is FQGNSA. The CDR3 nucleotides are TGTGCCAGCAGCTTATCGGGACAACATAGCAATCAGCCCCAGCATTTT. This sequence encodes CASSLSGQHSNQPQHF.

The CDR3, as DNA: TGTGCCAGCAGGGGGGACAGCTACGAGCAGTACTTC. This translates into CASRGDSYEQYF. The genes are TRBV2 and TRBJ2-7; 7 nucleotides agree with TRBD1. The germline gives CDR1 SNHLY, CDR2 FYNNEI. After removal of 6 bases from V and 3 bases from J, the junction contained 2 bases not matched to a gene. The CDR3 runs to 12 residues.

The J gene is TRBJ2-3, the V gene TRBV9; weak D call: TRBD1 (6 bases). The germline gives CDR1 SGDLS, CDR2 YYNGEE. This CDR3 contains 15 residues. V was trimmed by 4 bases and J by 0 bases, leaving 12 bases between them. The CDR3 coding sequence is TGTGCCAGCAGCCTTCAGGACAGTAGCACAGATACGCAGTATTTT. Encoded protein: CASSLQDSSTDTQYF.

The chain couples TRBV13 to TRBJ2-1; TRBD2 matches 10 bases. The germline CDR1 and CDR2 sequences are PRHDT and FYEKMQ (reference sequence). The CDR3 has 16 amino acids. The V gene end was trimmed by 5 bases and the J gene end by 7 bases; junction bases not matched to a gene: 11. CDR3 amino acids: CASSPRTSGFSNEQFF. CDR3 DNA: TGTGCCAGCAGCCCCCGGACTAGCGGATTTTCAAATGAGCAGTTCTTC.

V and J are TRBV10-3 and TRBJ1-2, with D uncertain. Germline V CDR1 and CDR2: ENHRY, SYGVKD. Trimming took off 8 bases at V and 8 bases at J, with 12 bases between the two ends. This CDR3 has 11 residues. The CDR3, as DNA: TGTGCCATCGGACTGGGGAGGGGCTACACCTTC. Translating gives CAIGLGRGYTF.

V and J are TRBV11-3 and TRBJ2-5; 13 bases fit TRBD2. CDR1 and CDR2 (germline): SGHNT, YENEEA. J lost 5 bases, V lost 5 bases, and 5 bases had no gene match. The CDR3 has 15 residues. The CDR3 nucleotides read TGTGCCAGCAGCCCCGGGACTAGCGGGACTGAGACCCAGTACTTC. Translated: CASSPGTSGTETQYF.

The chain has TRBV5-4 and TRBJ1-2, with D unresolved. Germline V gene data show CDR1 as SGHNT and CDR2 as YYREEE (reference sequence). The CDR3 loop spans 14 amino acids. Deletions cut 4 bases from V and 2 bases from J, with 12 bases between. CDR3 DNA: TGTGCCAGCAGCAGTCGACTATTGAACTATGGCTACACCTTC. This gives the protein CASSSRLLNYGYTF.

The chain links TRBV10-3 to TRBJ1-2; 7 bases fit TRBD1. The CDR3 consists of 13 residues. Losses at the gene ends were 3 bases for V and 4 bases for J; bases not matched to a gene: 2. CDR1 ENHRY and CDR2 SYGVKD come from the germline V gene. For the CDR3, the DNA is TGTGCCATCAGTGAACAGGGGATCTATGGCTACACCTTC. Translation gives CAISEQGIYGYTF.